This T cell receptor (beta chain) was retrieved from a study of T cells in Graves' hyperthyroidism and ophthalmopathy. Trimming pared 8 bases from V and 0 bases from J, leaving 6 bases between. This CDR3 has 12 amino acids. In germline, CDR1 is MNHNS, CDR2 SASEGT. The source material, RNA transcripts, was used to amplify TCR beta CDR3 regions. In the first-round RT-PCR of the TCR CDR3, the HTBI primer set was used. TCRdb used MiXCR to reprocess the multiplex PCR reads, holding one entry per CDR3 protein. Of 700,000 or so distinct CDR3 sequences in the sample, about 15% were seen once. Graves' hyperthyroidism showing no ophthalmopathy progression within 18 months was considered stable. This clonotype has more than one count but fewer than ten.

The sample was blood. The sequence came from a man in his late teens or twenties with Graves' hyperthyroidism. This chain connects TRBV6-1 to TRBJ2-3; D remains ambiguous. In DNA, the CDR3 is TGTGCCAGCGGCCGCAGCACAGATACGCAGTATTTT. It translates to CASGRSTDTQYF.